The 7 T cell receptor beta chains listed next were all sequenced from one sample in a study of OX40 agonist ivuxolimab in advanced cancers. Assay used: immunoSEQ multiplex PCR; TCRdb lists only in-frame clones, some missing. The table includes 65,000 to 75,000 clones, roughly 85% detected once. Sequencing was performed on CD4+ or CD8+ T cells sorted from blood, taken in a trial of the OX40 agonist ivuxolimab. These receptors were taken from an adult with an advanced solid tumor such as melanoma, head and neck, liver or kidney cancer.

This clone was seen just once. V and J are TRBV5-1 and TRBJ1-6; no clear D gene. CDR1 SGHRS and CDR2 YFSETQ come from the germline V gene. V lost 0 bases, J lost 9 bases, and 13 bases lay in between. There are 15 residues in the CDR3. This CDR3 reads CASSLETSAVSPLHF. CDR3 sequence (DNA): TGCGCCAGCAGCTTGGAGACAAGCGCGGTTTCACCCCTCCACTTT.

The genes are TRBV7-2 and TRBJ2-6; tentatively, D is TRBD1 (6 bases). CDR1 is SGHTA and CDR2 is FQGNSA in the germline V gene. The length of the CDR3 is 15 residues. V was pared by 4 bases and J by 1 base, with 8 bases between. CDR3 sequence (DNA): TGTGCCAGCAGCTCCAGGGGATCTGGGGCCAACGTCCTGACTTTC. Translated: CASSSRGSGANVLTF.

The rearrangement links TRBV5-1 to TRBJ2-5, with 8 positions matching TRBD1. Germline CDR1 reads SGHRS; CDR2 reads YFSETQ. The CDR3 spans 15 residues. V was clipped by 3 bases and J by 4 bases; unmatched bases: 8. CDR3 sequence reads: CASSYQGARGETQYF. The CDR3 nucleotides are TGCGCCAGCAGCTACCAGGGGGCGCGGGGAGAGACCCAGTACTTC.

This chain connects TRBV27 to TRBJ2-6, with TRBD1 matching 8 bases. The trim removed 5 bases at V and 0 bases at J, leaving 6 bases unmatched. This CDR3 is built from 17 residues. Germline V gives CDR1 MNHEY, CDR2 SMNVEV (reference sequence). CDR3 DNA sequence: TGTGCCAGCAGTCCACGACAGGGGTCCTCTGGGGCCAACGTCCTGACTTTC. Translated, it gives CASSPRQGSSGANVLTF.

This clone was counted only a few times. The chain links TRBV19 to TRBJ2-3, with D possibly being TRBD2 (6 bases). There are 14 residues in the CDR3. With 6 bases removed from V and 4 bases from J, the gap between germline ends came to 14 bases. Germline V gives CDR1 LNHDA, CDR2 SQIVND (reference sequence). The CDR3 nucleotides are TGTGCCAGTAGCGGCGGGCGGGGCGCAGATACGCAGTATTTT. Protein: CASSGGRGADTQYF.

This clone has just a few counts. The chain is built from TRBV9 and TRBJ2-5, with a possible D match to TRBD2 (7 bases). This CDR3 has 13 amino acids. From germline, CDR1 is SGDLS and CDR2 YYNGEE. Between the trimmed V and J ends, which lost 6 bases and 5 bases, there was a span of 14 bases. CDR3 region: CASTGRGGETQYF. As DNA, the CDR3 is TGTGCCAGCACCGGCAGGGGAGGGGAGACCCAGTACTTC.

The J gene is TRBJ2-7, the V gene TRBV6-5; D tentatively reads TRBD1 or TRBD2 (6 bases each). The germline gives CDR1 MNHEY, CDR2 SVGAGI. V shed 6 bases and J shed 2 bases, with 8 bases lying between them. This CDR3 contains 12 residues. The CDR3 here is CASSRGPYEQYF. The DNA of the CDR3 is TGTGCCAGCAGCCGGGGGCCCTACGAGCAGTACTTC.